The rows below give T cell receptor beta chains drawn from one sample of a study of shared clonotypes between healthy human individuals. The assay was immunoSEQ multiplex PCR, and TCRdb's table has in-frame clones only and misses some. The repertoire has about 2.2 million clones, about 94% of them found once; the top ten carry more than 1.5%. The specimen was naive CD8+ T cells from PBMCs. Receptor source: a man younger than 35 in good health. Some clones in this sample may be carry-over from other donors' samples. Both conserved end residues are part of each CDR3. The D gene is left open where the match is weak. Size is omitted from some rows. Given values are once, few, many or a class for expanded clones.

CDR3nt,CDR3aa,v_gene,abundance,j_gene,d_gene
TGTGCCAGCAGCGTAAGGGGGCGGTTTTCAGATACGCAGTATTTT,CASSVRGRFSDTQYF,TRBV9,NA,TRBJ2-3,TRBD1
TGTGCCACCAACGAGGACAGGGACACTGAAGCTTTCTTT,CATNEDRDTEAFF,TRBV15,NA,TRBJ1-1,TRBD1
TGTGCCAGCAGCTTAGCGACAGGGGGCAGGCCCGAAGCTTTCTTT,CASSLATGGRPEAFF,TRBV7-8,NA,TRBJ1-1,TRBD1
TGTGCCTGGAGCCGGGGGGGTTTGAATGAGCAGTTCTTC,CAWSRGGLNEQFF,TRBV30,NA,TRBJ2-1,TRBD2
TGTGCCAGCAGCTTGTTAGCAGGGACAGGCACTGAAGCTTTCTTT,CASSLLAGTGTEAFF,TRBV7-3,NA,TRBJ1-1,TRBD1
TGCGCCAGCAGCTTGTGGGCAGGGCCGGCGACTGAAGCTTTCTTT,CASSLWAGPATEAFF,TRBV5-1,NA,TRBJ1-1,NA
TGTGCCAGCAGTTACTCCAGCGGTTCCACAGATACGCAGTATTTT,CASSYSSGSTDTQYF,TRBV6-6,NA,TRBJ2-3,NA
TGTGCCACGGCAGCGTGGGTCCGGGACAGCCACCGCGGGAACTATGGCTACACCTTC,CATAAWVRDSHRGNYGYTF,TRBV28,NA,TRBJ1-2,TRBD1
TGTGCCAGCAGCTTACCCAGGGGTGAGCAGTTCTTC,CASSLPRGEQFF,TRBV7-9,NA,TRBJ2-1,NA
TGTGCCAGCAGCTTGAGCGGGGGTAGCACAGATACGCAGTATTTT,CASSLSGGSTDTQYF,TRBV5-6,NA,TRBJ2-3,TRBD2
TGTGCCAGCAGCCAAGACTGGTATCCGAACACCGGGGAGCTGTTTTTT,CASSQDWYPNTGELFF,TRBV4-2,once,TRBJ2-2,NA
TGCGCCAGCAGCTCCACGGGAACACGCTCCTACAATGAGCAGTTCTTC,CASSSTGTRSYNEQFF,TRBV5-1,NA,TRBJ2-1,NA
TGCGCCAGCAGCTTGGCCCGGGACTCAACCTACAATGAGCAGTTCTTC,CASSLARDSTYNEQFF,TRBV5-1,NA,TRBJ2-1,NA
TGTGCCAGCACTTTGGGGGGGCCGTACACCGGGGAGCTGTTTTTT,CASTLGGPYTGELFF,TRBV27,NA,TRBJ2-2,NA
TGTGCCAGCAGCGAGGGGACAGGGGGAGCGGGCAATCAGCCCCAGCATTTT,CASSEGTGGAGNQPQHF,TRBV27,NA,TRBJ1-5,TRBD1
TGTGCCAGCAGTTTACCCTGGGCGGGACTAGCGGGGTACAATGAGCAGTTCTTC,CASSLPWAGLAGYNEQFF,TRBV28,NA,TRBJ2-1,TRBD2
TGCAGTGCTATGTCCTACAATGAGCAGTTCTTC,CSAMSYNEQFF,TRBV20-1,NA,TRBJ2-1,NA
TGTGCCAGCAGCCCAGACAGGTCTGGTGGCTACACCTTC,CASSPDRSGGYTF,TRBV6-5,NA,TRBJ1-2,NA
TGTGCCAGCAGCCAAGTGGAGAGACAGGGGAATGAGCAGTTCTTC,CASSQVERQGNEQFF,TRBV4-2,NA,TRBJ2-1,TRBD1
TGCGCCAGCAGCTGGGCAGGGGTGGGTCGGACTGAAGCTTTCTTT,CASSWAGVGRTEAFF,TRBV5-1,NA,TRBJ1-1,NA
TGTGCCAGCAGTTTATCGATCGGGTATGAAGAGACCCAGTACTTC,CASSLSIGYEETQYF,TRBV27,NA,TRBJ2-5,NA
TGCGCCAGCAGCCAAGACCGGGCTGTTGGTGAAAAACTGTTTTTT,CASSQDRAVGEKLFF,TRBV4-1,NA,TRBJ1-4,NA
TGTGCCAGCAGCTTATGGGCTGGGCGGGAGATCCGGGAGACCCAGTACTTC,CASSLWAGREIRETQYF,TRBV7-2,NA,TRBJ2-5,TRBD2
TGTGCCAGTAGTATAGGACTAGCGGGAGCTATGTCCTACAATGAGCAGTTCTTC,CASSIGLAGAMSYNEQFF,TRBV19,NA,TRBJ2-1,TRBD2
TGTGCCAGCAGAGGGTTGGGGCTCTACGAGCAGTACTTC,CASRGLGLYEQYF,TRBV28,NA,TRBJ2-7,NA
TGTGCCAGCAGTTTTAACGTGCGGGAGCAGTACTTC,CASSFNVREQYF,TRBV28,NA,TRBJ2-7,NA
TGTGCCAGTAGTATAGATCGGGGGTCCTACGAGCAGTACTTC,CASSIDRGSYEQYF,TRBV19,NA,TRBJ2-7,NA
TGTGCCAGCAAAGGACCAACTAATGAAAAACTGTTTTTT,CASKGPTNEKLFF,TRBV6-5,NA,TRBJ1-4,NA
TGCGCCAGCAGCCCGATAGACGGGACGATCTACGAGCAGTACTTC,CASSPIDGTIYEQYF,TRBV4-3,NA,TRBJ2-7,NA
TGCGCCAGCAGTCCTTTCGTCAGGAGCTCCTACGAGCAGTACTTC,CASSPFVRSSYEQYF,TRBV4-1,NA,TRBJ2-7,NA
TGTGCCAGCACCTGGACGGAGGGTACCTACGAGCAGTACTTC,CASTWTEGTYEQYF,TRBV2,NA,TRBJ2-7,NA
TGTGCCAGCAGCTTAAGTGGACAGGGGGGCGAGCAGTACTTC,CASSLSGQGGEQYF,TRBV11-2,NA,TRBJ2-7,TRBD1
TGTGCCAGCAGCTTAGGGAGAAGGGTTTTGGAGTATTTT,CASSLGRRVLEYF,TRBV13,NA,TRBJ2-3,NA
TGTGCCAGCAGCCCGAGGACTAGCGGGAGATGGCCAGATACGCAGTATTTT,CASSPRTSGRWPDTQYF,TRBV9,NA,TRBJ2-3,TRBD2
TGTGCCAGTAGTATCTGGGACAGGGGATATAGCAATCAGCCCCAGCATTTT,CASSIWDRGYSNQPQHF,TRBV19,NA,TRBJ1-5,TRBD1
TGTGCCAGCAGCCCCGGGGGCGGTTACGGCTACACCTTC,CASSPGGGYGYTF,TRBV7-9,NA,TRBJ1-2,NA
TGTGCCAGCAGTCTCGGGACAGGGGCCTACGAGCAGTACTTC,CASSLGTGAYEQYF,TRBV27,NA,TRBJ2-7,TRBD1
TGTGCCAGCAGACCCTCCGCGTCGCTGTCCTACGAGCAGTACTTC,CASRPSASLSYEQYF,TRBV7-8,NA,TRBJ2-7,NA
TGTGCCAGCAGCCAGACTAGCGGGAGTGTGGATGAGCAGTTCTTC,CASSQTSGSVDEQFF,TRBV7-9,NA,TRBJ2-1,TRBD2
TGTGCCAGCAGTTCCTTGGCGGGAGCAGATACGCAGTATTTT,CASSSLAGADTQYF,TRBV6-6,NA,TRBJ2-3,TRBD2
TGTGCTAGTGCTTTACTAGCGGGGACCTACAATGAGCAGTTCTTC,CASALLAGTYNEQFF,TRBV12-5,NA,TRBJ2-1,TRBD2
TGTGCCAGCAGTTACCCCGAAGGGGACCAGTACTTC,CASSYPEGDQYF,TRBV6-6,NA,TRBJ2-5,NA
TGTGCCAGCAGTCAAGTCAGGGCAGAGACTAACTATGGCTACACCTTC,CASSQVRAETNYGYTF,TRBV6-1,NA,TRBJ1-2,NA
TGTGCCAGCAGTTTAACGGGACGGGGGGGCACTGAAGCTTTCTTT,CASSLTGRGGTEAFF,TRBV28,NA,TRBJ1-1,NA
TGTGCCAGCAGCCAAGATCTCCCGGCCTCGATCAACACCGGGGAGCTGTTTTTT,CASSQDLPASINTGELFF,TRBV14,NA,TRBJ2-2,NA
TGTGCCAGCAGCGGGGGACTAGACAATGAGCAGTTCTTC,CASSGGLDNEQFF,TRBV9,NA,TRBJ2-1,TRBD2
TGTGCCAGCAGACAGGGGGGTTATGGCTACACCTTC,CASRQGGYGYTF,TRBV27,NA,TRBJ1-2,TRBD1
TGTGCCAGCAGTTTAACTGCGGGATTCATCTATGAGCAGTTCTTC,CASSLTAGFIYEQFF,TRBV27,NA,TRBJ2-1,NA
TGTGCCAGCAGCTTAGGCCCCACGTACGAGCAGTACTTC,CASSLGPTYEQYF,TRBV11-3,once,TRBJ2-7,NA
TGTGCCAGCAGTGCTGGGGCTGGAAACACCATATATTTT,CASSAGAGNTIYF,TRBV6-1,NA,TRBJ1-3,NA
TGCGCCAGCAGCCAAGCCAAAATCGCGGATACGCAGTATTTT,CASSQAKIADTQYF,TRBV4-1,NA,TRBJ2-3,NA
TGTGCCTGGATGGCAGGGTCCTACGAGCAGTACTTC,CAWMAGSYEQYF,TRBV30,NA,TRBJ2-7,NA
TGCGCCAGCATTGGAGCGGGTGAGATCTATGAGCAGTTCTTC,CASIGAGEIYEQFF,TRBV10-2,NA,TRBJ2-1,NA
TGTGCCAGCAGCGTAGGCCCCCGGCAGGGCCGGGGCACTGAAGCTTTCTTT,CASSVGPRQGRGTEAFF,TRBV9,NA,TRBJ1-1,NA